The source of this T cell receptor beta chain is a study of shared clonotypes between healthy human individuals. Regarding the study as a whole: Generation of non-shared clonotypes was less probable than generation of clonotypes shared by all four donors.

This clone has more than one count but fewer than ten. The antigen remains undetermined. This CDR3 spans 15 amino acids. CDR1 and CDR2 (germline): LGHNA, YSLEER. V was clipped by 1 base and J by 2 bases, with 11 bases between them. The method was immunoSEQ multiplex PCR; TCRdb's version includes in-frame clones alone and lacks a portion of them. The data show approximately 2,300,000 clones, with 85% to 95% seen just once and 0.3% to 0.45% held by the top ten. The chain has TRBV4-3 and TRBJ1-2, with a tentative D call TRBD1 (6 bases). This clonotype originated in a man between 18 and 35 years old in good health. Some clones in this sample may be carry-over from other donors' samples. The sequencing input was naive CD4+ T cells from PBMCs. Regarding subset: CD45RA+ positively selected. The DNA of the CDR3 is TGCGCCAGCAGCCAAGTCCGTACAGGGAACTATGGCTACACCTTC. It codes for CASSQVRTGNYGYTF.